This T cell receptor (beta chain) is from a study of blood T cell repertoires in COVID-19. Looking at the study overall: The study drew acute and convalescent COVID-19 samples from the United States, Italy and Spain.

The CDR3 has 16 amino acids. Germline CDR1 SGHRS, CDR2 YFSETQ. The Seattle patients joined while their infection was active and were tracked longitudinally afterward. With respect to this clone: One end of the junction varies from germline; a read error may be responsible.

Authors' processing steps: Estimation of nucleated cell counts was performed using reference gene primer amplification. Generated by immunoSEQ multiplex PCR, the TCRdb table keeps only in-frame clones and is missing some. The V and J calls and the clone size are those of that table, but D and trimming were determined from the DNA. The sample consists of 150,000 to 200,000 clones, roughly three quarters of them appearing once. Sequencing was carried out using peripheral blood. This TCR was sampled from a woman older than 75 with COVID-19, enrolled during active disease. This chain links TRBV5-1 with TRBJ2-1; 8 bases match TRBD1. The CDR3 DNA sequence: TGCGCCAGCAGCTTGGTTGTGGGGACAGGAGTTAATGAGCAATTCTTC. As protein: CASSLVVGTGVNEQFF. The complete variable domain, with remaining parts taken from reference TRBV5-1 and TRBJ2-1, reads KAGVTQTPRYLIKTRGQQVTLSCSPISGHRSVSWYQQTPGQGLQFLFEYFSETQRNKGNFPGRFSGRQFSNSRSEMNVSTLELGDSALYLCASSLVVGTGVNEQFFGPGTRLTVL.